This T cell receptor (beta chain) was profiled in a study of blood T cell repertoires in COVID-19 (dated by TCRdb to the early 2020s). Background for the entire study: Samples covering the acute and convalescent phases of COVID-19 were provided by collaborators in the United States, Italy and Spain. The material from the prospective study consisted of cDNA or gDNA derived from T cells, B-cell-depleted T cells, or PBMCs. Deeply sampled blood TCRbeta repertoires from subjects exposed to, actively infected with, or recovered from COVID-19 were included in the dataset. The repertoires were released in a freely available public database meant as a resource for research on the immune response to SARS-CoV-2. Samples were obtained from the ongoing ImmuneRACE study (first 160 participants) and from some 1,300 subjects provided by 6 global collaborators. A de-identified subject ID, COVID-19 status, age in years and sex were almost always included in the sample metadata. Where HLA class I and class II types were available, the types were taken from metadata supplied by the sample provider, not from assay-based typing.

The CDR3 goes from the cysteine to the phenylalanine over 13 residues. The entry retains the CDR3 DNA only, 39 bases that are in frame from base 1. For CDR1 and CDR2, the germline V gene (reference sequence) lists LNHDA and SQIVND. A distance of 13 bases separates the germline ends of V and J, which lose 6 bases and 10 bases respectively. Overall study outcomes, separate from this receptor: The amount of clinical and demographic metadata varied by source and participant and was provided uncurated.

Many counts were recorded for this clone. Its antigen is still unknown. No quality values exist for individual bases; no much larger clone is one base distant. TCRbeta CDR3 regions were amplified from genomic DNA using the immunoSEQ Assay, a bias-controlled multiplex PCR. The source study handled its data this way. Nucleated cell counts per sample were estimated from amplification of reference gene primers within the assay. To quantify the absolute abundance of each unique TCRbeta CDR3 rearrangement, sequence reads were collapsed and filtered. For each sample, productive Simpson clonality was calculated by taking the square root of Simpson's diversity index across productive rearrangements. In its TCRdb copy, this immuneACCESS table keeps in-frame sequences only and misses some clones. Where compared with another copy, unresolved V genes explain less than half of these, and the others have no known cause. V and J calls and clone size are as listed in that table; D and trimming were resolved from the DNA. The sample records 100,000 or so clones, around 76% of which are singletons. Just under 20% of the sample belongs to the ten largest clones.

Each collaborating institution followed its own protocols to collect whole blood in K2EDTA tubes. Collaborator samples were shipped for TCRbeta analysis as frozen whole blood, isolated PBMCs, or DNA extracted from either sample type. Sequencing was done on a sample of peripheral blood. The rearrangement combines TRBV19 with TRBJ1-6; a weak D assignment points to TRBD1 (5 bases agree). This clonotype originated in an older woman with acute or convalescent COVID-19. The nucleotide sequence is given as TGTGCCAGTAGCTCTGACAGTCGCTCACCCCTCCACTTT. It codes for CASSSDSRSPLHF.